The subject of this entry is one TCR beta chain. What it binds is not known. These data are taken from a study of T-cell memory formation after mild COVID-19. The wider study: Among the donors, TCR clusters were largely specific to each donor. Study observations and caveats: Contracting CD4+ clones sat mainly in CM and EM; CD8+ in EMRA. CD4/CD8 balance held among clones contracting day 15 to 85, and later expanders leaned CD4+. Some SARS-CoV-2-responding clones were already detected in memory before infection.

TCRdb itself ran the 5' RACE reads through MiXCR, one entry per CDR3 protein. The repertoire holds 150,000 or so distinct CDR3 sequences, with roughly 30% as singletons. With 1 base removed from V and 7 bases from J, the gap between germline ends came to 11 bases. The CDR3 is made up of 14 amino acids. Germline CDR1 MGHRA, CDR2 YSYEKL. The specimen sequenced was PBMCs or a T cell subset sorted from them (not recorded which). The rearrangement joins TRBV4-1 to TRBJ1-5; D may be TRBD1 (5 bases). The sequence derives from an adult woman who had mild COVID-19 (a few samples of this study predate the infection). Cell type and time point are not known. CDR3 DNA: TGCGCCAGCAGCCAAGTCGGGCGGGGGCAGCCCCAGCATTTT. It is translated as CASSQVGRGQPQHF.